The 13 T cell receptor beta chains given below trace back to one sample, sequenced in a study of blood T cell repertoires in COVID-19. Here immunoSEQ multiplex PCR was the method, and the copy in TCRdb shows in-frame clones only, minus some. The sample lists over 150,000 clones; around 79% were seen once. The sequenced material came from peripheral blood. The receptors shown here come from a man of 80 years or more with acute or convalescent COVID-19.

The V and J genes are TRBV7-9 and TRBJ2-7; 13 bases are a match to TRBD2. The germline V gene encodes CDR1 SEHNR and CDR2 FQNEAQ (reference sequence). This CDR3 is 14 amino acids long. V lost 11 bases to trimming and J lost 6 bases; unmatched junction nucleotides: 10. The CDR3 region is CAVPGTSGEGEQYF. CDR3 nucleotides: TGTGCCGTTCCCGGGACTAGCGGGGAGGGCGAGCAGTACTTC.

This clone was detected once. The chain links TRBV28 to TRBJ2-3; TRBD2 agrees at 8 bases. From germline, CDR1 is MDHEN and CDR2 SYDVKM. CDR3 length: 15 residues. J gave up 4 bases and V 6 bases, and 9 bases lay outside the gene matches. The CDR3 spells CASSLSGGISDTQYF. Here the CDR3 DNA reads TGTGCCAGCAGCTTAAGCGGGGGAATTTCAGATACGCAGTATTTT.

The table lists this clone with a count of one. The chain is built from TRBV7-6 and TRBJ2-1; 7 nucleotides align to TRBD2. CDR3 length: 15 amino acids. The trim removed 2 bases at V and 8 bases at J, leaving 9 bases unmatched. The germline V gene has CDR1 SGHVS and CDR2 FNYEAQ. CDR3 nucleotides: TGTGCCAGCAGCTTACCGACTAGCCCCAACGATGAGCAGTTCTTC. It is translated as CASSLPTSPNDEQFF.

V is TRBV7-3 and J is TRBJ2-1, with D uncertain. This CDR3 has 13 amino acids. The V end was cut by 2 bases, the J end by 4 bases, with 6 bases between. Germline V gene sequence: CDR1 SGHTA, CDR2 FQGTGA. The CDR3 DNA reads TGTGCCAGCAGCTTATATACTTACAATGAGCAGTTCTTC. This sequence encodes CASSLYTYNEQFF.

The J gene is TRBJ1-3, the V gene TRBV5-5, with 7 bases aligning to TRBD1. Per the germline V gene, CDR1 is SGHKS and CDR2 is YYEKEE (reference sequence). There are 15 residues in the CDR3. V lost 3 bases to trimming and J lost 4 bases; unmatched junction nucleotides: 7. Here the CDR3 reads CASSSTGLSGNTIYF. CDR3 DNA sequence: TGTGCCAGCAGCTCGACAGGGCTGAGCGGAAACACCATATATTTT.

This clone was recorded only once. The chain carries TRBV4-2 and TRBJ2-7, with 8 bases that match TRBD1. Trimming took 4 bases from V and 1 from J; bases not matched to a gene: 6. The CDR3 covers 15 residues. The germline V gene has CDR1 LGHNA and CDR2 YNFKEQ. The CDR3 nucleotides read TGTGCCAGCAGCCCACGGACAGGGATTTCCTACGAGCAGTACTTC. Amino acid sequence: CASSPRTGISYEQYF.

The rearrangement links TRBV7-2 to TRBJ1-1; possible D gene TRBD1, 5 bases. CDR1 and CDR2 (germline): SGHTA, FQGNSA. The CDR3 spans 18 residues. V was clipped by 1 base and J by 0 bases, with 18 bases between them. DNA for the CDR3: TGTGCCAGCAGCTTAGTTCCCGGGGGGTCAGGGTTGAACACTGAAGCTTTCTTT. Translated, it gives CASSLVPGGSGLNTEAFF. The full variable domain, with the rest looked up from reference TRBV7-2 and TRBJ1-1, is GAGVSQSPSNKVTEKGKDVELRCDPISGHTALYWYRQSLGQGLEFLIYFQGNSAPDKSGLPSDRFSAERTGGSVSTLTIQRTQQEDSAVYLCASSLVPGGSGLNTEAFFGQGTRLTVV.

The rearrangement links TRBV12-3 or TRBV12-4 to TRBJ1-1; no firm D call. This CDR3 spans 11 amino acids. Trimming took 2 bases from V and 8 from J, leaving 6 bases between them. CDR3 residues: CASSLSQEAFF. CDR3 nucleotide sequence: TGTGCCAGCAGTTTAAGCCAAGAAGCTTTCTTT.

The chain combines TRBV21-1 with TRBJ1-2; TRBD1 was called by the table and not checked on the DNA. TRBV21-1 is an annotated pseudogene. CDR3 length equals 15 residues. CDR3 sequence reads: CASSPLKAGGRGYTF. CDR3 sequence (DNA): TGTGCCAGCAGCCCCCTTAAAGCAGGGGGTAGGGGCTACACCTTC.

The chain joins TRBV7-2 to TRBJ2-7; D is ambiguous. The CDR3 is 16 residues long. V dropped 5 bases and J dropped 2 bases, with 19 bases sitting between them. Germline lookup yields CDR1 SGHTA and CDR2 FQGNSA. As DNA, the CDR3 is TGTGCCAGCAGCGGCAATTTTGGCCAGGTGACCTACGAGCAGTACTTC. Amino acid sequence: CASSGNFGQVTYEQYF.

The V call is TRBV5-1, the J call TRBJ2-1, with 9 bases fitting TRBD1. J was trimmed by 8 bases and V by 0 bases; bases with no gene match: 6. There are 15 residues in the CDR3. Germline assignment: CDR1 SGHRS and CDR2 YFSETQ. The CDR3 sequence is CASSLDGTGWDEQFF. The CDR3 DNA is TGCGCCAGCAGCTTGGACGGGACAGGGTGGGATGAGCAGTTCTTC.

This chain uses TRBV18 with TRBJ1-2; TRBD1 matches at 8 bases. The CDR3 is made up of 17 amino acids. Trimming took 0 bases from V and 7 from J; bases not matched to a gene: 13. The germline gives CDR1 KGHSH, CDR2 LQKENI. The CDR3 DNA reads as TGTGCCAGCTCACCACCGAGTTCTAGACAGGGGAGCACTGGCTACACCTTC. Its translation: CASSPPSSRQGSTGYTF.

CDR3 coding DNA: TGTGCCAGCAGTTACCGCTTAGGGGTGGGGGAGACCCAGTACTTC. Protein product: CASSYRLGVGETQYF. The chain carries TRBV6-5 and TRBJ2-5, with D possibly matching TRBD1 (5 bases). Germline loops: CDR1 MNHEY, CDR2 SVGAGI. This CDR3 is built from 15 residues. V shed 2 bases and J shed 5 bases, with 15 bases lying between them.